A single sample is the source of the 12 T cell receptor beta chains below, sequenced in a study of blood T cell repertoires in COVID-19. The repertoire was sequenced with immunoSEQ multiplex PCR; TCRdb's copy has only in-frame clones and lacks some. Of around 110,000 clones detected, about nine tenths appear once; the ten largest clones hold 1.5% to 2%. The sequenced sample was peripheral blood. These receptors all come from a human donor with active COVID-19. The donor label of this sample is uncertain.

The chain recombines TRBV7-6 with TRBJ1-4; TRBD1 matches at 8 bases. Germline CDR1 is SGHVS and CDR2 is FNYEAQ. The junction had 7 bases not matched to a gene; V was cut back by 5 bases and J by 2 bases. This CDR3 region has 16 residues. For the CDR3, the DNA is TGTGCCAGCAGCCCCATGCAGGGGGCGACTAATGAAAAACTGTTTTTT. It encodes CASSPMQGATNEKLFF.

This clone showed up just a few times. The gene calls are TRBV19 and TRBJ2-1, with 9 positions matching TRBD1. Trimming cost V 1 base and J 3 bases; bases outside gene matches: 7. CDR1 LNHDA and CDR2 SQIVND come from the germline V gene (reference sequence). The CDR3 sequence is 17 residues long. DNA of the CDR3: TGTGCCAGTAGTATAGTTTATCCGGGACAGGGCTACAATGAGCAGTTCTTC. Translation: CASSIVYPGQGYNEQFF. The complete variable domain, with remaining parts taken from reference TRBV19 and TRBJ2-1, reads DGGITQSPKYLFRKEGQNVTLSCEQNLNHDAMYWYRQDPGQGLRLIYYSQIVNDFQKGDIAEGYSVSREKKESFPLTVTSAQKNPTAFYLCASSIVYPGQGYNEQFFGPGTRLTVL.

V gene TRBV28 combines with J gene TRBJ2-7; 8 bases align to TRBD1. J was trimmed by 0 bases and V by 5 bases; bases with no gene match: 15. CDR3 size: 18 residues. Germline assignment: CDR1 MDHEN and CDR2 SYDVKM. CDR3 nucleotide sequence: TGTGCCAGCAGTCAAATACCGGGACAGGCCCTCTCCTCCTACGAGCAGTACTTC. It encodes CASSQIPGQALSSYEQYF. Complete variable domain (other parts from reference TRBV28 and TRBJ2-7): DVKVTQSSRYLVKRTGEKVFLECVQDMDHENMFWYRQDPGLGLRLIYFSYDVKMKEKGDIPEGYSVSREKKERFSLILESASTNQTSMYLCASSQIPGQALSSYEQYFGPGTRLTVT.

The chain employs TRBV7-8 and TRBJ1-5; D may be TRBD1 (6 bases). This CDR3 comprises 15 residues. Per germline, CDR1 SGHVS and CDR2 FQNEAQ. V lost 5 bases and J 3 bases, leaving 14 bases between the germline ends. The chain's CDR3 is CASSIGTGINQPQHF. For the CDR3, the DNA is TGTGCCAGCAGCATCGGAACAGGGATCAATCAGCCCCAGCATTTT.

The CDR3 loop reads CASKPATTNEKLFF. As DNA, the CDR3 is TGTGCCAGCAAGCCCGCTACAACTAATGAAAAACTGTTTTTT. V is TRBV28 and J is TRBJ1-4; no definite D call. Trimming cost V 7 bases and J 0 bases, with 9 bases left between them. The CDR3 is 14 amino acids. Germline CDR1 reads MDHEN; CDR2 reads SYDVKM.

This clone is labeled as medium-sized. The CDR3 DNA reads TGTGCCAGCTCACCACGCATTACAGGGGAGGATTCACCCCTCCACTTT. Its translation: CASSPRITGEDSPLHF. The chain has TRBV18 and TRBJ1-6; 7 bases match TRBD1. This CDR3 is 16 amino acids long. Germline V gives CDR1 KGHSH, CDR2 LQKENI. V was pared by 1 base and J by 8 bases, with 8 bases of the junction left unmatched.

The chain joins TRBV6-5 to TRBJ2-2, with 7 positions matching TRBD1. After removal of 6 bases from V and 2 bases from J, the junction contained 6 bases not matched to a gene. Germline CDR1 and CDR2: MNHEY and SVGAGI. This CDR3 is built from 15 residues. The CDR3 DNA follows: TGTGCCAGCAGGACAGGGATGGCCAACACCGGGGAGCTGTTTTTT. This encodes CASRTGMANTGELFF.

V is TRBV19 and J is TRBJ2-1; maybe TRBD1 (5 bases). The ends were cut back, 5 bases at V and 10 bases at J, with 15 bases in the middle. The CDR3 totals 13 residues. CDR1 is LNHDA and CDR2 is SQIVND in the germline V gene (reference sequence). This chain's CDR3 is CASSWQGAGEQFF. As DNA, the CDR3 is TGTGCCAGTAGTTGGCAAGGGGCAGGGGAGCAGTTCTTC. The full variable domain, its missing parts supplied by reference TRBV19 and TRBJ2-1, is DGGITQSPKYLFRKEGQNVTLSCEQNLNHDAMYWYRQDPGQGLRLIYYSQIVNDFQKGDIAEGYSVSREKKESFPLTVTSAQKNPTAFYLCASSWQGAGEQFFGPGTRLTVL.

For the CDR3, the DNA is TGCGCCAGCAGCCAAGGCGAATACAATGAGCAGTTCTTC. Its translation is CASSQGEYNEQFF. The chain uses TRBV4-3 and TRBJ2-1, with unresolved D. Germline CDR1 LGHNA, CDR2 YSLEER. The CDR3 runs to 13 residues. The V end was cut by 1 base, the J end by 4 bases, with 5 bases between.

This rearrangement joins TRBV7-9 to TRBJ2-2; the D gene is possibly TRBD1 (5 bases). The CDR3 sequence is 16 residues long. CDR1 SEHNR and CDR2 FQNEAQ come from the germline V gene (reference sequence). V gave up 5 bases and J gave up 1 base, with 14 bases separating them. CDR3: CASSRRQLLNTGELFF. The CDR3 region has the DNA TGTGCCAGCAGCCGCAGACAGCTATTGAACACCGGGGAGCTGTTTTTT.

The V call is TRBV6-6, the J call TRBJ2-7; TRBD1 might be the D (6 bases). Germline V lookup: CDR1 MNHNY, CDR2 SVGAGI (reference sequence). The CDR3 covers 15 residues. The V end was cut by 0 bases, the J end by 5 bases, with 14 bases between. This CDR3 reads CASSYSVQGSHEQYF. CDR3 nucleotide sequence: TGTGCCAGCAGTTACTCGGTCCAGGGGAGCCACGAGCAGTACTTC.

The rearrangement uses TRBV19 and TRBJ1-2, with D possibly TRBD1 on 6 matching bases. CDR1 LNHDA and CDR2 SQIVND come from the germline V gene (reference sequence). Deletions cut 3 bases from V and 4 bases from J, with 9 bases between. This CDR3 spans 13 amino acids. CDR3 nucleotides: TGTGCCAGTAGTATGGACAGACCCTATGGCTACACCTTC. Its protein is CASSMDRPYGYTF.